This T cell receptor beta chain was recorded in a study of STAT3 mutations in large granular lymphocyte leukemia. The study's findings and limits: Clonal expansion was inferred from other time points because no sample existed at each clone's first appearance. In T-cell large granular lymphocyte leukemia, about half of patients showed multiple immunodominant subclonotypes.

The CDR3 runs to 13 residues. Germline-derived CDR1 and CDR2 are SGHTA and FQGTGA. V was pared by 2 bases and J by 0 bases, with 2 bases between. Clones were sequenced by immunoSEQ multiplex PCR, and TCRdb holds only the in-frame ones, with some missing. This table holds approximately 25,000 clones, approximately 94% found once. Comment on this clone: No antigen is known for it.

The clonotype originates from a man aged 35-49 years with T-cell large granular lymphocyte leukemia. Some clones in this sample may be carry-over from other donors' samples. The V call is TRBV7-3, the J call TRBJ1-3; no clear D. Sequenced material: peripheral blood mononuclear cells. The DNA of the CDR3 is TGTGCCAGCAGCTTAGACTCTGGAAACACCATATATTTT. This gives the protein CASSLDSGNTIYF.